This T cell receptor (beta chain) originates from a study of blood T cell repertoires in COVID-19. Study summary: Whether acute or convalescent, the COVID-19 samples came from the United States, Italy and Spain. The analysed material was cDNA or gDNA that came from T cells, B-cell-depleted T cells, or PBMCs.

This study enrolled people aged roughly 18 to 89 from approximately 24 US geographic areas. Looked up from germline, CDR1 is SGHTA and CDR2 is FQGTGA. CDR3 size: 14 residues. Between the trimmed V and J ends, which lost 5 bases and 1 base, there was a span of 10 bases. As originally analysed: The assay estimated nucleated cells by amplifying reference gene primers. Assay: immunoSEQ multiplex PCR; the TCRdb copy retains only in-frame clones and omits some. V, J and clone size are taken as reported in that table, and D and trimming were inferred from the DNA itself. The sample lists 200,000 or so clones; about 90% were seen once.

This TCR was recovered from a man aged 25 to 40 who had recovered from COVID-19. The rearrangement uses TRBV7-3 and TRBJ2-3; D unresolved. The sequenced sample consisted of PBMCs or T cells enriched from blood (not recorded which). DNA for the CDR3: TGTGCCAGCAGCCCGGGTACCCGCACAGATACGCAGTATTTT. This codes for CASSPGTRTDTQYF.